The 2 T cell receptor beta chains listed next were all sequenced from one sample in a study of blood T cell repertoires in COVID-19. Only in-frame clones appear in the TCRdb table, and some are missing; sequencing was by immunoSEQ multiplex PCR. Of around 170,000 clones listed, 75% to 90% are singletons. The sequencing input was peripheral blood. Receptors were obtained from a woman aged 60 to 75 with acute or convalescent COVID-19.

The chain combines TRBV9 with TRBJ2-1, with D possibly TRBD1 on 5 matching bases. The length of the CDR3 is 14 residues. CDR1 is SGDLS, CDR2 YYNGEE, per germline. Trimming stripped 4 bases from V and 4 bases from J, with 12 bases between. CDR3: CASSPWGQYNEQFF. In nucleotides, the CDR3 is TGTGCCAGCAGCCCCTGGGGCCAGTACAATGAGCAGTTCTTC.

This sequence joins TRBV5-6 and TRBJ1-2; the match to TRBD1 covers 7 bases. Germline CDR1 reads SGHDT; CDR2 reads YYEEEE. Unmatched junction bases numbered 6, after V lost 0 bases and J lost 4 bases. The CDR3 loop spans 15 amino acids. In DNA, the CDR3 is TGTGCCAGCAGCTTGGCGCAGGGGGACGGCTATGGCTACACCTTC. Protein sequence: CASSLAQGDGYGYTF.